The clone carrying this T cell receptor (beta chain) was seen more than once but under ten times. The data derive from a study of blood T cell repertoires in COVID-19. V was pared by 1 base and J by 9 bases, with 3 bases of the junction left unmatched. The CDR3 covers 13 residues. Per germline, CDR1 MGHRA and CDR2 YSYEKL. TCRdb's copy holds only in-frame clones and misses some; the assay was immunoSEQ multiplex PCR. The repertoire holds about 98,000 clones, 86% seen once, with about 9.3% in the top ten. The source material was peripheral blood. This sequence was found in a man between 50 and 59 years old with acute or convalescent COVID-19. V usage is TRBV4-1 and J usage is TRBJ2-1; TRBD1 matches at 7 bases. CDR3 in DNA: TGCGCCAGCAGCCAAGCTACAGGGGTTGAGCAGTTCTTC. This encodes CASSQATGVEQFF.